This T cell receptor beta chain was recovered during a study of read filtering for tumor transcriptome and immune sequencing. The overall study: RNA-seq yielded only roughly 85 to 1,400 TCR reads, IR-seq about 4 to 10.27 million.

Molecular barcoded adaptors covering alpha/delta and beta/gamma chains were used on roughly 400 ng RNA. TCRdb analysed the reads with MiXCR anew, one entry per CDR3 protein. This sample yields fewer than 75,000 distinct CDR3 sequences, of which 20% are seen a single time; approximately 18% belongs to the top ten. This clonotype was counted ten times or more. The sequenced material came from a population of CD138-negative cells sorted from bone marrow. The clonotype comes from a donor at least 40 years old with multiple myeloma.

The CDR3 here is CSARDFVHYGYTF. The DNA of the CDR3 is TGCAGTGCTAGAGATTTCGTGCACTATGGCTACACCTTC. This sequence joins TRBV20-1 and TRBJ1-2; D call uncertain. The CDR3 is 13 residues long. V was cut by 0 bases and J by 3 bases, with 8 bases left in between. Germline CDR1 DFQATT, CDR2 SNEGSKA (reference sequence).